The 8 T cell receptor beta chains given below trace back to one sample, sequenced in a study of T-cell memory formation after mild COVID-19. TCRdb called the 5' RACE reads again in MiXCR, with one record for every CDR3 protein. The repertoire holds 200,000 to 250,000 distinct CDR3 sequences, with around 8.8% as singletons. The sample was PBMCs or a T cell subset sorted from them (not recorded which). The receptors here all came from a man between 18 and 29 years old who had mild COVID-19 (a few samples of this study predate the infection). Cell type and time point are not known.

The sample holds a few counts of this clonotype. The V and J genes are TRBV7-3 and TRBJ2-3; 7 bases match TRBD2. The ends lost 1 base at V and 7 bases at J; junction bases unmatched: 8. The germline CDR1 and CDR2 sequences are SGHTA and FQGTGA. The CDR3 contains 15 residues. The CDR3 protein is CASSLISASGHTQYF. CDR3 bases: TGTGCCAGCAGCTTAATCTCGGCTAGCGGCCATACGCAGTATTTT.

This chain joins TRBV10-3 and TRBJ1-2; D remains ambiguous. This CDR3 is built from 11 residues. Trimming pared 2 bases from V and 11 bases from J, leaving 9 bases between. The V gene's germline CDR1 is ENHRY and CDR2 SYGVKD. CDR3 sequence (DNA): TGTGCCATCAGTGAGGTGGGGAAGTACACCTTC. Translation: CAISEVGKYTF.

The sample holds many counts of this clonotype. The chain employs TRBV29-1 and TRBJ2-6, with D possibly matching TRBD1 (6 bases). This CDR3 has 16 amino acids. V lost 3 bases and J lost 0, with 12 bases in between. Per germline, CDR1 SQVTM and CDR2 ANQGSEA. CDR3 region: CSVERDTDSGANVLTF. In DNA form, the CDR3 reads TGCAGCGTTGAGAGGGACACTGACTCTGGGGCCAACGTCCTGACTTTC.

The chain links TRBV7-6 to TRBJ1-2, with D unresolved. Germline CDR1 and CDR2: SGHVS and FNYEAQ. The V end was cut by 5 bases, the J end by 6 bases, with 13 bases between. This CDR3 is 13 amino acids long. The CDR3 is CASSPVEGNGYTF. CDR3 sequence (DNA): TGTGCCAGCAGCCCAGTCGAAGGCAATGGCTACACCTTC.

This clonotype was seen many times. A read error may account for a junction end that differs from germline. The chain joins TRBV5-1 to TRBJ2-1; 10 bases are a match to TRBD1. Germline V lookup: CDR1 SGHRS, CDR2 YFSETQ. CDR3 length equals 13 residues. The DNA of the CDR3 is TGTGCCAGCAGTCTGGGACAGGGGAATGAGCAGTTCTTC. Its translation: CASSLGQGNEQFF.

The J gene is TRBJ2-6, the V gene TRBV4-3; D may correspond to TRBD1 or TRBD2 (6 bases each). The CDR3 totals 17 residues. Trimming stripped 6 bases from V and 2 bases from J, with 17 bases between. Germline loops: CDR1 LGHNA, CDR2 YSLEER. The CDR3 loop is CASSGGAGVAGANVLTF. The CDR3 bases are TGCGCCAGCAGTGGAGGGGCAGGGGTTGCTGGGGCCAACGTCCTGACTTTC.

This clonotype was counted at least ten times. The chain combines TRBV24-1 with TRBJ1-1; D may be TRBD1 (5 bases). This CDR3 is built from 15 residues. Germline assignment: CDR1 KGHDR and CDR2 SFDVKD. V dropped 3 bases and J dropped 11 bases, with 21 bases sitting between them. This CDR3 is CATSDRPQANRTAFF. CDR3 DNA: TGTGCCACCAGTGATCGACCACAGGCGAACCGCACCGCTTTCTTT.

This clonotype showed up many times. This chain uses TRBV7-2 with TRBJ1-3, with 7 bases aligning to TRBD1. Germline loops: CDR1 SGHTA, CDR2 FQGNSA. V shed 5 bases and J 3 bases; nucleotides not matched to a gene: 4. The CDR3 is 14 residues long. The CDR3 protein is CASSITGDGNTIYF. CDR3 nucleotide sequence: TGTGCCAGCAGCATCACAGGGGATGGAAACACCATATATTTT.